This passage covers 31 T cell receptor beta chains from one sample sequenced in a study of cytomegalovirus exposure and HLA in healthy donors. The PCR was carried out with 60 Vbeta primers and 13 Jbeta primers. Assay used: immunoSEQ multiplex PCR; TCRdb lists only in-frame clones, some missing. The sample has some 110,000 clones, 60% to 85% seen once. The sequencing sample was made of PBMCs. These receptors all come from a man between 45 and 60 years old in good health and CMV-seropositive.

The genes are TRBV4-3 and TRBJ1-1; D is possibly TRBD1 (5 bases). Germline V gene data show CDR1 as LGHNA and CDR2 as YSLEER. V was trimmed by 8 bases and J by 5 bases, leaving 12 bases between them. The CDR3 covers 12 residues. For the CDR3, the DNA is TGCGCCAGCCCAGGGCGGGGGACTGAAGCTTTCTTT. This gives the protein CASPGRGTEAFF.

The chain carries TRBV19 and TRBJ2-2; 10 bases align to TRBD2. CDR3 length: 15 residues. In germline, CDR1 is LNHDA, CDR2 SQIVND (reference sequence). The ends lost 3 bases at V and 5 bases at J; junction bases unmatched: 3. The CDR3, as DNA: TGTGCCAGTAGTATTTTTAGCGGGGGGACCGGGGAGCTGTTTTTT. This codes for CASSIFSGGTGELFF.

The rearrangement uses TRBV30 and TRBJ1-1; D unresolved. Trimming took off 2 bases at V and 6 bases at J, with 13 bases between the two ends. This CDR3 is built from 13 residues. Germline CDR1 GTSNPN, CDR2 SVGIG (reference sequence). The CDR3 reads CAWSPSAQPEAFF. DNA for the CDR3: TGTGCCTGGAGTCCCAGTGCACAACCTGAAGCTTTCTTT.

The genes are TRBV4-1 and TRBJ2-7, with D tentatively TRBD2 (6 bases). Germline values: CDR1 MGHRA, CDR2 YSYEKL. The CDR3 is 15 amino acids. Deletions cut 3 bases from V and 0 bases from J, with 12 bases between. As DNA, the CDR3 is TGCGCCAGCAGCCAGGGGCTAGCGAGCTCCTACGAGCAGTACTTC. Encoded protein: CASSQGLASSYEQYF.

The rearrangement links TRBV19 to TRBJ2-1; D perhaps matches TRBD2 (6 bases). CDR3 length equals 15 residues. Germline-derived CDR1 and CDR2 are LNHDA and SQIVND (reference sequence). The V and J ends lost 1 base and 5 bases respectively, with 12 bases between them. The DNA for the CDR3 is TGTGCCAGTAGTATAGGGGCGGGAAGGGACAATGAGCAGTTCTTC. Its protein product is CASSIGAGRDNEQFF.

This clone was seen just once. The V and J genes are TRBV2 and TRBJ1-1; TRBD1 agrees at 7 bases. With V trimmed by 0 bases and J by 4 bases, 5 bases remained unmatched. This CDR3 region has 15 residues. Germline lookup yields CDR1 SNHLY and CDR2 FYNNEI. The CDR3: CASSEARGPGTEAFF. Written as DNA, the CDR3 is TGTGCCAGCAGTGAAGCAAGGGGGCCGGGCACTGAAGCTTTCTTT.

The chain joins TRBV7-6 to TRBJ1-3; D is uncertain. The V end lost 5 bases, the J end lost 2 bases, and 13 bases lay between the germline ends. The CDR3 consists of 15 residues. Germline CDR1 reads SGHVS; CDR2 reads FNYEAQ. The CDR3: CASSLEPRPGNTIYF. CDR3 sequence (DNA): TGTGCCAGCAGCCTAGAGCCTCGCCCTGGAAACACCATATATTTT.

This clone was seen just once. This chain connects TRBV5-1 to TRBJ2-6, with TRBD1 matching 7 bases. The J segment lost 2 bases and the V segment lost 4 bases, leaving 6 bases of the junction unmatched. The CDR3 is made up of 16 amino acids. Germline CDR1 is SGHRS and CDR2 is YFSETQ. Written as DNA, the CDR3 is TGCGCCAGCAGCGCAGGGGGTTGGACTGGGGCCAACGTCCTGACTTTC. Amino acid sequence: CASSAGGWTGANVLTF.

The J gene is TRBJ1-5, the V gene TRBV28; a weak D match, TRBD1 (5 bases). The CDR3 runs 15 residues. Germline V gene sequence: CDR1 MDHEN, CDR2 SYDVKM. V lost 10 bases, J lost 5 bases, and 21 bases lay in between. The CDR3 sequence is CATELRQLLDQPQHF. The CDR3 bases are TGTGCCACCGAACTCCGACAGCTTCTAGATCAGCCCCAGCATTTT.

The chain recombines TRBV27 with TRBJ1-2, with 8 bases aligning to TRBD1. Per germline, CDR1 MNHEY and CDR2 SMNVEV (reference sequence). V shed 3 bases, J shed 0 bases, and the junction held 9 bases outside the gene matches. The CDR3 consists of 17 residues. The CDR3 protein is CASSLRRTGTPNYGYTF. CDR3 bases: TGTGCCAGCAGTTTGAGGAGGACAGGGACTCCTAACTATGGCTACACCTTC.

This chain connects TRBV5-1 to TRBJ2-2; possible D gene TRBD1, 5 bases. The CDR3 is 16 amino acids. V gave up 0 bases and J gave up 6 bases, with 15 bases separating them. Germline V CDR1 and CDR2: SGHRS, YFSETQ. The CDR3: CASSLDAGWIAGELFF. As DNA, the CDR3 is TGCGCCAGCAGCTTGGATGCAGGGTGGATCGCCGGGGAGCTGTTTTTT.

This chain connects TRBV18 to TRBJ1-6; 7 nucleotides match TRBD1. CDR1 and CDR2 from the germline V gene are KGHSH and LQKENI. After removal of 2 bases from V and 9 bases from J, the junction contained 7 bases not matched to a gene. The CDR3 runs to 15 residues. CDR3 sequence: CASSPTTGTGSPLHF. CDR3 bases: TGTGCCAGCTCACCAACGACAGGGACGGGTTCACCCCTCCACTTT.

The rearrangement links TRBV6-5 to TRBJ2-5; 8 bases are a match to TRBD1. The J call may be wrong; the DNA end is better matched by TRBJ2-7. The CDR3 totals 15 residues. CDR1 and CDR2 (germline): MNHEY, SVGAGI. CDR3 sequence: CASSYSDREFYEQYF. The CDR3 nucleotides read TGTGCCAGCAGTTATTCGGACAGGGAATTCTACGAGCAGTACTTC.

V usage is TRBV5-4 and J usage is TRBJ2-2; TRBD1 aligns across 10 bases. The V gene's germline CDR1 is SGHNT and CDR2 YYREEE (reference sequence). The CDR3 totals 17 residues. V gave up 0 bases and J gave up 5 bases; unmatched junction bases: 7. CDR3 bases: TGTGCCAGCAGCTTGGCTGACAGGGGGCGAAGGACCGGGGAGCTGTTTTTT. Its translation: CASSLADRGRRTGELFF.

The chain combines TRBV27 with TRBJ1-2; D is perhaps TRBD1 (5 bases). CDR1 is MNHEY and CDR2 is SMNVEV in the germline V gene (reference sequence). V lost 4 bases to trimming and J lost 0 bases, with 12 bases between them. The CDR3 is 15 amino acids. The CDR3 bases are TGTGCCAGCAGTTCGGGTGGGGCAGCTAACTATGGCTACACCTTC. Translation gives CASSSGGAANYGYTF.

The chain has TRBV6-1 and TRBJ1-6; D is uncertain. CDR1 and CDR2 (germline): MNHNS, SASEGT. V dropped 2 bases and J dropped 7 bases, with 12 bases sitting between them. The CDR3 covers 15 residues. The CDR3 nucleotides are TGTGCCAGCAGTGAACTACCGGGGAGAAATTCACCCCTCCACTTT. Translation gives CASSELPGRNSPLHF.

The chain uses TRBV9 and TRBJ2-1, with a weak D call TRBD2 (7 bases). V lost 4 bases, J lost 1 base, and 12 bases lay in between. CDR1 is SGDLS and CDR2 is YYNGEE in the germline V gene. The CDR3 covers 15 residues. CDR3 amino acids: CASSRGGFSYNEQFF. For the CDR3, the DNA is TGTGCCAGCAGCAGGGGGGGATTTTCCTACAATGAGCAGTTCTTC.

The genes are TRBV28 and TRBJ2-7; D possibly corresponds to TRBD2 (5 bases). The ends were cut back, 4 bases at V and 3 bases at J, with 13 bases in the middle. This CDR3 region has 14 residues. Germline V gene sequence: CDR1 MDHEN, CDR2 SYDVKM. CDR3 amino acids: CASSSGGPNYEQYF. The CDR3 nucleotides are TGTGCCAGCAGTTCAGGAGGCCCTAACTACGAGCAGTACTTC.

The rearrangement uses TRBV30 and TRBJ2-3; a weak D match, TRBD1 (5 bases). The length of the CDR3 is 15 residues. V was shortened by 2 bases and J by 1 base, with 13 bases between the two germline ends. In germline, CDR1 is GTSNPN, CDR2 SVGIG (reference sequence). The CDR3: CAWSIAGSRTDTQYF. CDR3 nucleotides: TGTGCCTGGAGTATAGCAGGGTCCCGCACAGATACGCAGTATTTT.

V usage is TRBV5-4 and J usage is TRBJ2-7; no definite D call. Germline V lookup: CDR1 SGHNT, CDR2 YYREEE (reference sequence). This CDR3 has 12 residues. V shed 1 base and J shed 7 bases, with 9 bases lying between them. CDR3 protein: CASSLQVEEQYF. Here the CDR3 DNA reads TGTGCCAGCAGCTTGCAGGTTGAAGAGCAGTACTTC. Using reference TRBV5-4 and TRBJ2-7 for the parts outside the CDR3, the full variable domain is ETGVTQSPTHLIKTRGQQVTLRCSSQSGHNTVSWYQQALGQGPQFIFQYYREEENGRGNFPPRFSGLQFPNYSSELNVNALELDDSALYLCASSLQVEEQYFGPGTRLTVT.

This clone was recorded only once. The chain recombines TRBV28 with TRBJ1-1; D is uncertain. V lost 5 bases to trimming and J lost 1 base, with 11 bases between them. Germline CDR1 reads MDHEN; CDR2 reads SYDVKM. This CDR3 comprises 14 residues. The CDR3 loop is CASSTPLRNTEAFF. The CDR3 DNA sequence: TGTGCCAGCAGTACCCCCCTGAGGAACACTGAAGCTTTCTTT.

The rearrangement uses TRBV30 and TRBJ1-5; no firm D call. Germline V gene data show CDR1 as GTSNPN and CDR2 as SVGIG (reference sequence). CDR3 length: 15 amino acids. V shed 0 bases and J shed 2 bases, with 11 bases lying between them. As DNA, the CDR3 is TGTGCCTGGAGTGTAGGAACAGTTGGCAATCAGCCCCAGCATTTT. Translation gives CAWSVGTVGNQPQHF.

The chain recombines TRBV6-4 with TRBJ1-1; D might be TRBD1 (5 bases). Germline CDR1 is MRHNA and CDR2 is SNTAGT. The CDR3 totals 13 residues. The ends were cut back, 3 bases at V and 4 bases at J, with 9 bases in the middle. CDR3 region: CASSERGGTEAFF. CDR3 bases: TGTGCCAGCAGTGAGAGGGGAGGCACTGAAGCTTTCTTT.

The chain links TRBV9 to TRBJ2-1; TRBD2 agrees at 13 bases. The junction had 3 bases not matched to a gene; V was cut back by 2 bases and J by 7 bases. Per the germline V gene, CDR1 is SGDLS and CDR2 is YYNGEE. There are 15 residues in the CDR3. CDR3 region: CASSVTSGGLNEQFF. The CDR3, as DNA: TGTGCCAGCAGCGTGACTAGCGGGGGGTTGAATGAGCAGTTCTTC.

CDR3 in DNA: TGCGCCAGCAGTCAACAGGGTGCTGACTATGGCTACACCTTC. Amino acids: CASSQQGADYGYTF. This rearrangement joins TRBV5-1 to TRBJ1-2, with D possibly TRBD1 on 6 matching bases. The CDR3 runs to 14 residues. The germline CDR1 and CDR2 sequences are SGHRS and YFSETQ. V lost 5 bases and J lost 3, with 14 bases in between. The full variable domain, with the rest looked up from reference TRBV5-1 and TRBJ1-2, is KAGVTQTPRYLIKTRGQQVTLSCSPISGHRSVSWYQQTPGQGLQFLFEYFSETQRNKGNFPGRFSGRQFSNSRSEMNVSTLELGDSALYLCASSQQGADYGYTFGSGTRLTVV.

V gene TRBV7-9 combines with J gene TRBJ1-1; D remains ambiguous. V gave up 6 bases and J gave up 5 bases, with 16 bases separating them. Germline V lookup: CDR1 SEHNR, CDR2 FQNEAQ (reference sequence). The CDR3 spans 14 residues. The CDR3 loop is CASSEPGEGTEAFF. The CDR3 DNA follows: TGTGCCAGCAGTGAGCCGGGTGAGGGAACTGAAGCTTTCTTT.

V is TRBV29-1 and J is TRBJ2-7, with D tentatively TRBD1 (6 bases). The germline V and J ends were trimmed by 5 bases and 4 bases, with 18 bases remaining between them. Germline V gene sequence: CDR1 SQVTM, CDR2 ANQGSEA. This CDR3 has 14 amino acids. The CDR3 nucleotides read TGCAGCGTTCACTTGGTTGCCACAGGGTACGAGCAGTACTTC. This codes for CSVHLVATGYEQYF.

Remarks on this clone: This sample also contains other DNA sequences that code for the same CDR3. The V call is TRBV19, the J call TRBJ1-5; D unclear. Germline V gene data show CDR1 as LNHDA and CDR2 as SQIVND (reference sequence). The ends were cut back, 5 bases at V and 4 bases at J, with 9 bases in the middle. The CDR3 length is 13 residues. CDR3 DNA: TGTGCCAGTAGTCCTGGCGGTAATCAGCCCCAGCATTTT. Translation gives CASSPGGNQPQHF.

This sequence joins TRBV6-6 and TRBJ2-3, with D possibly TRBD2 on 6 matching bases. The CDR3 has 15 amino acids. V was trimmed by 1 base and J by 3 bases, leaving 11 bases between them. CDR1 and CDR2 from the germline V gene are MNHNY and SVGAGI (reference sequence). The CDR3 bases are TGTGCCAGCAGTTACTACGGGACTTCGACAGATACGCAGTATTTT. Amino acids: CASSYYGTSTDTQYF.

The chain joins TRBV10-1 to TRBJ2-3; 8 positions agree with TRBD1. Germline CDR1 reads WNHNN; CDR2 reads SYGVQD (reference sequence). V was clipped by 6 bases and J by 3 bases; unmatched bases: 8. The CDR3 has 15 amino acids. Here the CDR3 reads CASSDPGQETDTQYF. Written as DNA, the CDR3 is TGCGCCAGCAGCGATCCGGGACAGGAGACAGATACGCAGTATTTT.

The V and J genes are TRBV5-4 and TRBJ2-5, with 11 bases that match TRBD1. CDR3 length: 16 residues. The germline V gene has CDR1 SGHNT and CDR2 YYREEE (reference sequence). J gave up 5 bases and V 3 bases, and 9 bases lay outside the gene matches. The CDR3 sequence: CASSSTDRGLRETQYF. The CDR3 region has the DNA TGTGCCAGCAGCTCAACGGACAGGGGGCTTAGGGAGACCCAGTACTTC.